This entry concerns a single T cell receptor (beta chain). This entry comes from a study of blood T cells in healthy people across ages. Through a sample-barcoded 5' primer and a J-beta primer mix, a second PCR was run for roughly 6 to 11 cycles. TCRdb analysed the 5' RACE reads with MiXCR anew, one entry per CDR3 protein. Among around 500,000 distinct CDR3 sequences listed, around 27% were seen once. Germline V CDR1 and CDR2: MGHDK, SYGVNS. The CDR3 is made up of 16 amino acids. Trimming took 2 bases from V and 3 from J; bases not matched to a gene: 5. Another study also made use of these data, one on T cells of mothers and their children.

This sequence originates from a boy between 2 and 10 years old in good health. The chain links TRBV25-1 to TRBJ2-7, with 12 positions matching TRBD2. The sequencing input was blood. The CDR3 DNA is TGTGCCAGCAGTGAACGGACTAGCGGGACTTACTACGAGCAGTACTTC. Protein sequence: CASSERTSGTYYEQYF.